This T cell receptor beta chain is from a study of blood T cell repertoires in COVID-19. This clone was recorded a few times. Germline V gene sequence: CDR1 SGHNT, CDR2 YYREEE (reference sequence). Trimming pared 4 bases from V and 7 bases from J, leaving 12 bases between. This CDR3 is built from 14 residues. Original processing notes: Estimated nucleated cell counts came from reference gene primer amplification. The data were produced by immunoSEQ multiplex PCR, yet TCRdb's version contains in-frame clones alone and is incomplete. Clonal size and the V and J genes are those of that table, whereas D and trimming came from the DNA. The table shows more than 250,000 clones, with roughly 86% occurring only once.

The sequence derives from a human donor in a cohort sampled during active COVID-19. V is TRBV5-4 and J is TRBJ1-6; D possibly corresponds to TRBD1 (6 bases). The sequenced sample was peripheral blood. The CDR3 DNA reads TGTGCCAGCAGCGTGGACAGCCGGAATTCACCCCTCCACTTT. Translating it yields CASSVDSRNSPLHF.